Listed below are T cell receptor beta chains from one sample, sequenced in a study of blood T cell repertoires in COVID-19. The table came from immunoSEQ multiplex PCR; TCRdb's copy has only in-frame clones and leaves some out. Of about 220,000 clones listed, about four fifths were seen once; the top ten hold approximately 5%. The sequenced material came from PBMCs or T cells enriched from blood (not recorded which). The receptors originated from a woman in her 50s who had been exposed to COVID-19. Each CDR3 is given without its conserved first and last residue. Each record gives: D gene, V gene, CDR3 protein. D genes are given only for firm matches.

d_gene: NA; v_gene: TRBV18; CDR3aa: ASSPRQDYGYT
d_gene: NA; v_gene: TRBV28; CDR3aa: ASSTRQGAGLNTGELF
d_gene: NA; v_gene: TRBV19; CDR3aa: ASSPAGLANYGYT
d_gene: NA; v_gene: TRBV14; CDR3aa: ASSQIRQVGGNEKLF
d_gene: NA; v_gene: TRBV19; CDR3aa: ASSMAQGNTEAF
d_gene: NA; v_gene: TRBV9; CDR3aa: ASSVEAGPGETQY
d_gene: NA; v_gene: TRBV13; CDR3aa: ASSLQGAGGYT
d_gene: NA; v_gene: TRBV25-1; CDR3aa: ASSEFGGNQPQH
d_gene: NA; v_gene: TRBV7-9; CDR3aa: ASSFDAGQGEKLF
d_gene: NA; v_gene: TRBV29-1; CDR3aa: SVDGGNYGYT
d_gene: NA; v_gene: TRBV19; CDR3aa: ASSTRVAGNSYNEQF
d_gene: NA; v_gene: TRBV15; CDR3aa: ATSRETHGGEQY
d_gene: NA; v_gene: TRBV4-3; CDR3aa: ASSQDLGQAKVKGYT
d_gene: NA; v_gene: TRBV6-2/TRBV6-3; CDR3aa: ASSYSSPGNSPLH
d_gene: TRBD1; v_gene: TRBV7-8; CDR3aa: ANPEQGGMNTEAF
d_gene: NA; v_gene: TRBV18; CDR3aa: ASSSTVQESGYT
d_gene: TRBD2; v_gene: TRBV11-1; CDR3aa: ASSLRRGGTPDTQY
d_gene: NA; v_gene: TRBV4-2; CDR3aa: ASSQGGQNTEAF
d_gene: NA; v_gene: TRBV9; CDR3aa: ASSRYNEQF
d_gene: NA; v_gene: TRBV27; CDR3aa: ASSARPTGPAGYT
d_gene: NA; v_gene: TRBV11-2; CDR3aa: ASSSGTLADTQY
d_gene: NA; v_gene: TRBV12-3/TRBV12-4; CDR3aa: ASSFGYEQF
d_gene: NA; v_gene: TRBV7-3; CDR3aa: ASSIDRFTEAF
d_gene: TRBD1; v_gene: TRBV2; CDR3aa: ASRGDRGSPLH
d_gene: NA; v_gene: TRBV9; CDR3aa: ASSVSRSGNTIY
d_gene: TRBD2; v_gene: TRBV18; CDR3aa: ASSLLAGIQETQY